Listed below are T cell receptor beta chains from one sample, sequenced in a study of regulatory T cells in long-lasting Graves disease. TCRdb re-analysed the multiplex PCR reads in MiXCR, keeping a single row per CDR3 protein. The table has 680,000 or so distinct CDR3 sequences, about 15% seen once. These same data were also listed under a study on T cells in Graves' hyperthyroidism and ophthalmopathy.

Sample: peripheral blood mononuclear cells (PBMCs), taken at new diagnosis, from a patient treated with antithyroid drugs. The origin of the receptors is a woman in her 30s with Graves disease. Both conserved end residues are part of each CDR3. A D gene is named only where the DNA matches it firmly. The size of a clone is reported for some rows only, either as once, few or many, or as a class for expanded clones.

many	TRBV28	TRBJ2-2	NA	TGTGCCAGCGCGTCGGGGGCACTAAACACCGGGGAGCTGTTTTTT	CASASGALNTGELFF
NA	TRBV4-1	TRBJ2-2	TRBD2	TGCGCCAGCAGTCCGCGGGGGACCCGGGAGCTGTTTTTT	CASSPRGTRELFF
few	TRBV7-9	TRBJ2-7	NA	TGTGCCAGCAGTCAGCAGATGATCTACGAGCAGTACTTC	CASSQQMIYEQYF
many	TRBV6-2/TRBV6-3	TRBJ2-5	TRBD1	TGTGCCAGCAGTCAGCCGGGACAGGGGGAGACCCAGTACTTC	CASSQPGQGETQYF
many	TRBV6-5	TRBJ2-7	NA	TGTGCCAGCAGTTCCGAAGGGGGAGGGTACGAGCAGTACTTC	CASSSEGGGYEQYF
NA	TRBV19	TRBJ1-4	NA	TGTGCCAGTAGTACCCACACAGGGCAGGGTGAAAAACTGTTTTTT	CASSTHTGQGEKLFF
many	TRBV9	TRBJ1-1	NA	TGTGCCAGCAGCGTAGAGCTGAACACTGAAGCTTTCTTT	CASSVELNTEAFF
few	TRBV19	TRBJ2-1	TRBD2	TGTGCCAGTAACAAGGGACTAGCGGGGTCCTACAATGAGCAGTTCTTC	CASNKGLAGSYNEQFF
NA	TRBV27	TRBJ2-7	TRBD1	TGTGCCAGCAGCTGGGGACAGTTAACGAGCTCCTACGAGCAGTACTTC	CASSWGQLTSSYEQYF
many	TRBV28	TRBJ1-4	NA	TGTGCCAGCAGCCGGGCCTCAACTAATGAAAAACTGTTTTTT	CASSRASTNEKLFF
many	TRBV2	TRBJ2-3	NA	TGTGCCAGCACGTCCGGACAGTCTCCTAGCACAGATACGCAGTATTTT	CASTSGQSPSTDTQYF
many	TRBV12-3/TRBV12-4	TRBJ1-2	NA	TGTGCCAGCAGTTTAAGTGGGCAGGGTGGTGGCTACACCTTC	CASSLSGQGGGYTF
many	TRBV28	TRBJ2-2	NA	TGTGCCAGCAGAATGGACAGCCTTAACACCGGGGAGCTGTTTTTT	CASRMDSLNTGELFF
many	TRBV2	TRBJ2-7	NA	TGTGCCAGCGGAACAGGGAGCTACGAGCAGTACTTC	CASGTGSYEQYF
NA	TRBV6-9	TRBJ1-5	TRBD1	TGTGCCAGCAGTTTGACAGGGTATCAGCCCCAGCATTTT	CASSLTGYQPQHF
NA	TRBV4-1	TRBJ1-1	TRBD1	TGCGCCAGCAGCCAAATCCAGACAGGGGGAACTGAAGCTTTCTTT	CASSQIQTGGTEAFF
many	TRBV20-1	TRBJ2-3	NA	TGCAGTTTCATCAGGATCACAGATACGCAGTATTTT	CSFIRITDTQYF
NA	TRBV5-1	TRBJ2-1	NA	TGCGCCAGCAGCTCGATGGGAGGCCCCTACAATGAGCAGTTCTTC	CASSSMGGPYNEQFF
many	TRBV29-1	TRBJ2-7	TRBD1	TGCAGCGTTGAAACCCCGGACAGGCCACACGAGCAGTACTTC	CSVETPDRPHEQYF
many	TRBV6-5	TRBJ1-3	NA	TGTGCCAGCAGTTACTCGGACACGGGCTCTGGAAACACCATATATTTT	CASSYSDTGSGNTIYF
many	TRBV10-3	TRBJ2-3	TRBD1	TGTGCCATCAGTGCGGGACAGGTGGAGGTGGATACGCAGTATTTT	CAISAGQVEVDTQYF
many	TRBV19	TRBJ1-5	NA	TGTGCCAGTAGTATCCAGGGGCAACAGCCCCAGCATTTT	CASSIQGQQPQHF
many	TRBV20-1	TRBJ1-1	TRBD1	TGCAGTGCTGGGGGACAGGGAGGTTCGGCCACTGAAGCTTTCTTT	CSAGGQGGSATEAFF
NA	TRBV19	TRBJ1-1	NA	TGTGCCAGTAGTCGAGTGGTCGGCACTGAAGCTTTCTTT	CASSRVVGTEAFF
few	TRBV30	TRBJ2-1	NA	TGTGCCTGGAGTTCCCCCCTCGAGTCTTTCTACAATAATGAGCAGTTCTTC	CAWSSPLESFYNNEQFF
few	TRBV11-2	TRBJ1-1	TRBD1	TGTGCCAGCAGCTGGGTTCGGGGACAGGGGGCAACTGAAGCTTTCTTT	CASSWVRGQGATEAFF
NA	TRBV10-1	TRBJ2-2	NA	TGCGCCAGCAGCCGACAGAGATTGACCGGGGAGCTGTTTTTT	CASSRQRLTGELFF
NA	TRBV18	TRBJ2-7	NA	TGTGCCAGCTCTCGCCCCGGTGGGTTCCGGGCCGCCAACGAGCAGTACTTC	CASSRPGGFRAANEQYF
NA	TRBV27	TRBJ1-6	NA	TGTGCCAGCAGGGAATATAATTCACCCCTCCACTTT	CASREYNSPLHF
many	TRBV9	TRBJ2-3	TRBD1	TGTGCCAGCAGCGTATGGTCTGGACAGGGTTCAGATACGCAGTATTTT	CASSVWSGQGSDTQYF
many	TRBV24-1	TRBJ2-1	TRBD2	TGTGCCACCCAACGACTAGCGGGAGTGAATGAGCAGTTCTTC	CATQRLAGVNEQFF
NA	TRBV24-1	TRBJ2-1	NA	TGTGCCACCAGCCACATTAGCTCCTACAATGAGCAGTTCTTC	CATSHISSYNEQFF
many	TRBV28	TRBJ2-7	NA	TGTGCCAGCAGTTTAATAACGCTAGCCTACGAGCAGTACTTC	CASSLITLAYEQYF
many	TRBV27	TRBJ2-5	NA	TGTGCCAGCAGTTTTACCCCCACTCTAGTCCAAGAGACCCAGTACTTC	CASSFTPTLVQETQYF
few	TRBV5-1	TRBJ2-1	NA	TGCGCCAGCAGCTGGGGGGAATACTACAATGAGCAGTTCTTC	CASSWGEYYNEQFF